These 22 T cell receptor beta chains share one sample of origin, sequenced in a study of cytomegalovirus exposure and HLA in healthy donors. The PCR was carried out with 60 Vbeta primers and 13 Jbeta primers. Libraries were prepared by immunoSEQ multiplex PCR; TCRdb keeps only in-frame clonotypes and omits some of them. The sample lists more than 100,000 clones, more than 75% occurring once. The source material was PBMCs. The receptors were sampled from a young woman in good health and CMV-seropositive.

The V call is TRBV14, the J call TRBJ1-2; D ambiguous. There are 13 residues in the CDR3. Looked up from germline, CDR1 is SGHDN and CDR2 is FVKESK. Trimming removed 1 base at V and 6 bases at J, with 9 bases between. CDR3 residues: CASSQGPADGYTF. The CDR3 DNA follows: TGTGCCAGCAGCCAAGGTCCGGCGGATGGCTACACCTTC.

V is TRBV7-8 and J is TRBJ2-1; 8 bases are shared with TRBD1. The junction had 12 bases not matched to a gene; V was cut back by 4 bases and J by 7 bases. The CDR3 extends over 16 amino acids. CDR1 and CDR2 (germline): SGHVS, FQNEAQ. The CDR3 nucleotides read TGTGCCAGCAGCTCCGGCCGGGACAGGATCTTAAATGAGCAGTTCTTC. This translates into CASSSGRDRILNEQFF. The whole variable domain, filled in from reference TRBV7-8 and TRBJ2-1, reads GAGVSQSPRYKVAKRGQDVALRCDPISGHVSLFWYQQALGQGPEFLTYFQNEAQLDKSGLPSDRFFAERPEGSVSTLKIQRTQQEDSAVYLCASSSGRDRILNEQFFGPGTRLTVL.

The V gene is TRBV18, the J gene TRBJ2-1, with D perhaps matching TRBD1 (5 bases). V was trimmed by 3 bases and J by 8 bases, leaving 20 bases between them. This CDR3 spans 16 amino acids. Germline V CDR1 and CDR2: KGHSH, LQKENI. The CDR3 region is CASSPSFTTQGHEQFF. As DNA, the CDR3 is TGTGCCAGCTCACCCTCATTTACTACTCAGGGTCATGAGCAGTTCTTC.

There are a few counts of this clone. The rearrangement joins TRBV5-1 to TRBJ2-1, with 8 bases that match TRBD1. V was pared by 4 bases and J by 10 bases, with 13 bases of the junction left unmatched. The CDR3 runs 15 residues. Germline assignment: CDR1 SGHRS and CDR2 YFSETQ. The CDR3 DNA reads as TGCGCCAGCAGCCTTCGGACAGGGATCTTTGGGGAGCAGTTCTTC. Encoded protein: CASSLRTGIFGEQFF.

V gene TRBV2 combines with J gene TRBJ2-4; 11 positions agree with TRBD2. Germline V gene data show CDR1 as SNHLY and CDR2 as FYNNEI. With V trimmed by 0 bases and J by 4 bases, 5 bases remained unmatched. The length of the CDR3 is 17 residues. The CDR3 region has the DNA TGTGCCAGCAGTGAAGCCGTAGCGGGAGGGGCGAAAAACATTCAGTACTTC. As protein: CASSEAVAGGAKNIQYF.

V and J are TRBV27 and TRBJ2-5; TRBD1 aligns across 8 bases. From germline, CDR1 is MNHEY and CDR2 SMNVEV (reference sequence). J lost 3 bases, V lost 5 bases, and 5 bases had no gene match. The CDR3 extends over 14 amino acids. The CDR3 DNA follows: TGTGCCAGCAGTCCACGGGGACAGGAAGAGACCCAGTACTTC. It translates to CASSPRGQEETQYF.

This chain joins TRBV5-1 and TRBJ2-3; no firm D call. From germline, CDR1 is SGHRS and CDR2 YFSETQ. Trimming removed 9 bases at V and 5 bases at J, with 13 bases between. CDR3 size: 12 residues. CDR3 bases: TGCGCCACCACAACATCGGGAGATACGCAGTATTTT. The encoded protein is CATTTSGDTQYF.

This chain joins TRBV11-2 and TRBJ2-7, with a tentative D call TRBD2 (5 bases). The CDR3 totals 14 residues. Trimming cost V 3 bases and J 2 bases, with 11 bases left between them. CDR1 SGHAT and CDR2 FQNNGV come from the germline V gene. CDR3 sequence reads: CASSFSAAPYEQYF. The CDR3 DNA sequence: TGTGCCAGCAGCTTCTCAGCGGCGCCCTACGAGCAGTACTTC.

The CDR3 DNA follows: TGTGCCAGCAGCTCCAGGGGGCAAGTAATCTACGAGCAGTACTTC. Residues: CASSSRGQVIYEQYF. The chain has TRBV5-4 and TRBJ2-7, with TRBD1 identical over 8 bases. The trim removed 3 bases at V and 3 bases at J, leaving 8 bases unmatched. This CDR3 region has 15 residues. Per the germline V gene, CDR1 is SGHNT and CDR2 is YYREEE (reference sequence).

The chain joins TRBV19 to TRBJ2-1, with 9 bases lining up with TRBD2. The CDR3 extends over 16 amino acids. V gave up 3 bases and J gave up 6 bases; unmatched junction bases: 9. The germline V gene encodes CDR1 LNHDA and CDR2 SQIVND (reference sequence). Written as DNA, the CDR3 is TGTGCCAGTAGTATGAAGGGCGGGAGGGGGAGCAATGAGCAGTTCTTC. As protein: CASSMKGGRGSNEQFF.

The chain recombines TRBV5-6 with TRBJ2-1; 9 bases are a match to TRBD2. The CDR3 sequence is 12 residues long. Trimming at V came to 4 bases and at J to 14 bases, leaving 7 bases not matched to a gene. In germline, CDR1 is SGHDT, CDR2 YYEEEE. Here the CDR3 reads CASSRDSGGKFF. Written as DNA, the CDR3 is TGTGCCAGCAGCAGAGATAGCGGGGGAAAGTTCTTC.

This chain joins TRBV5-1 and TRBJ1-4; tentatively, D is TRBD1 (6 bases). V shed 1 base and J shed 8 bases, with 12 bases lying between them. The V gene's germline CDR1 is SGHRS and CDR2 YFSETQ. The CDR3 contains 14 residues. CDR3 in DNA: TGCGCCAGCAGCTTGCAGGGGCGGAGGGAAAAACTGTTTTTT. Translation: CASSLQGRREKLFF. The complete variable domain, with remaining parts taken from reference TRBV5-1 and TRBJ1-4, reads KAGVTQTPRYLIKTRGQQVTLSCSPISGHRSVSWYQQTPGQGLQFLFEYFSETQRNKGNFPGRFSGRQFSNSRSEMNVSTLELGDSALYLCASSLQGRREKLFFGSGTQLSVL.

This clone was counted only a few times. The rearrangement links TRBV14 to TRBJ2-7, with 7 bases lining up with TRBD1. V trimming: 0 bases; J trimming: 7 bases; junction bases outside the gene matches: 9. Looked up from germline, CDR1 is SGHDN and CDR2 is FVKESK. The CDR3 runs to 15 residues. The CDR3 DNA is TGTGCCAGCAGCCAAGATCTAAGGACAGGTGAAGAGCAGTACTTC. Its translation is CASSQDLRTGEEQYF.

The chain combines TRBV5-1 with TRBJ1-3; D call uncertain. The V and J ends lost 6 bases and 0 bases respectively, with 13 bases between them. This CDR3 region has 15 residues. CDR1 is SGHRS, CDR2 YFSETQ, per germline. The chain's CDR3 is CASTLEPNSGNTIYF. CDR3 DNA sequence: TGCGCCAGCACCCTGGAGCCCAACTCTGGAAACACCATATATTTT. The full variable domain, in which reference TRBV5-1 and TRBJ1-3 provide the parts outside the CDR3, is KAGVTQTPRYLIKTRGQQVTLSCSPISGHRSVSWYQQTPGQGLQFLFEYFSETQRNKGNFPGRFSGRQFSNSRSEMNVSTLELGDSALYLCASTLEPNSGNTIYFGEGSWLTVV.

The chain employs TRBV7-2 and TRBJ1-1; 7 positions match TRBD1. This CDR3 is built from 15 residues. The germline gives CDR1 SGHTA, CDR2 FQGNSA. After removal of 0 bases from V and 5 bases from J, the junction contained 6 bases not matched to a gene. Written as DNA, the CDR3 is TGTGCCAGCAGCTTAGCGTTTACAGGGGTTACTGAAGCTTTCTTT. Translating gives CASSLAFTGVTEAFF.

The chain is built from TRBV4-2 and TRBJ1-2; D ambiguous. CDR1 is LGHNA, CDR2 YNFKEQ, per germline. CDR3 length equals 14 residues. V lost 5 bases and J 5 bases, leaving 15 bases between the germline ends. CDR3 nucleotide sequence: TGTGCCAGCAGCTTCGAGCGGGGTGAATATGGCTACACCTTC. Its translation is CASSFERGEYGYTF.

V is TRBV28 and J is TRBJ2-5; possibly TRBD1 for D (7 bases). The J call is uncertain, as TRBJ2-7 better fits the DNA end. The CDR3 totals 14 residues. Per germline, CDR1 MDHEN and CDR2 SYDVKM. CDR3 sequence (DNA): TGTGCCAGCAGTTTGCAGGGGGGCTCCTACGAGCAGTACTTC. The encoded protein is CASSLQGGSYEQYF.

The gene calls are TRBV11-1 and TRBJ2-2, with D perhaps TRBD2 (6 bases). The CDR3 has 13 residues. Germline V gives CDR1 SGHAT, CDR2 FQDESV (reference sequence). Trimming removed 1 base at V and 6 bases at J, with 6 bases between. The CDR3 loop is CASSLGEAGELFF. CDR3 nucleotides: TGTGCCAGCAGCTTAGGGGAGGCCGGGGAGCTGTTTTTT.

In its sample, this clone was seen a few times. The V gene is TRBV6-1, the J gene TRBJ2-7; the D gene is possibly TRBD1 (6 bases). Germline CDR1 is MNHNS and CDR2 is SASEGT. The CDR3 runs to 15 residues. Trimming took 6 bases from V and 4 from J, leaving 19 bases between them. This CDR3 reads CASSQGTDGGYEQYF. CDR3 in DNA: TGTGCCAGCAGCCAGGGGACGGATGGTGGGTACGAGCAGTACTTC.

This clone showed up just once. J is TRBJ1-6 and V is TRBV6-5; D unresolved. CDR1 is MNHEY and CDR2 is SVGAGI in the germline V gene. This CDR3 comprises 14 residues. Trimming removed 0 bases from V and 10 bases from J, with 10 bases in between. The CDR3 DNA reads as TGTGCCAGCAGTTACTCCCAGGCGCGCTCACCCCTCCACTTT. Residues: CASSYSQARSPLHF.

V is TRBV13 and J is TRBJ2-2; the match to TRBD2 covers 10 bases. V was clipped by 3 bases and J by 4 bases; unmatched bases: 2. In germline, CDR1 is PRHDT, CDR2 FYEKMQ (reference sequence). This CDR3 has 15 residues. CDR3 loop: CASSFRTSGTGELFF. DNA of the CDR3: TGTGCCAGCAGCTTTAGGACTAGCGGCACCGGGGAGCTGTTTTTT. Drawing the rest from reference TRBV13 and TRBJ2-2, the complete variable domain is AAGVIQSPRHLIKEKRETATLKCYPIPRHDTVYWYQQGPGQDPQFLISFYEKMQSDKGSIPDRFSAQQFSDYHSELNMSSLELGDSALYFCASSFRTSGTGELFFGEGSRLTVL.

The chain is built from TRBV5-6 and TRBJ2-7, with 7 bases identical to TRBD1. The CDR3 runs 14 residues. V dropped 2 bases and J dropped 3; count of bases not matched to a gene: 5. Germline values: CDR1 SGHDT, CDR2 YYEEEE. CDR3 sequence: CASSFDRANYEQYF. CDR3 DNA: TGTGCCAGCAGCTTTGACAGGGCAAACTACGAGCAGTACTTC. The full variable domain, in which reference TRBV5-6 and TRBJ2-7 provide the parts outside the CDR3, is DAGVTQSPTHLIKTRGQQVTLRCSPKSGHDTVSWYQQALGQGPQFIFQYYEEEERQRGNFPDRFSGHQFPNYSSELNVNALLLGDSALYLCASSFDRANYEQYFGPGTRLTVT.